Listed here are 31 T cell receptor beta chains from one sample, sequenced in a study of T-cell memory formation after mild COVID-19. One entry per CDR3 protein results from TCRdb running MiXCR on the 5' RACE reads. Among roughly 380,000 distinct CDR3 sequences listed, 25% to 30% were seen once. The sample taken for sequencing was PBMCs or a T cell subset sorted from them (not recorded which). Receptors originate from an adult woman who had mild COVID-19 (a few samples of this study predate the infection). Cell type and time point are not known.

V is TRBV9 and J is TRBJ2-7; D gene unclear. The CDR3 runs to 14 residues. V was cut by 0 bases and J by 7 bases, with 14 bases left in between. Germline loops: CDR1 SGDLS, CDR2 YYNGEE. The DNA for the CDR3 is TGTGCCAGCAGCGTAGAGGCGGCCCTTTCTGAGCAGTACTTC. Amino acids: CASSVEAALSEQYF.

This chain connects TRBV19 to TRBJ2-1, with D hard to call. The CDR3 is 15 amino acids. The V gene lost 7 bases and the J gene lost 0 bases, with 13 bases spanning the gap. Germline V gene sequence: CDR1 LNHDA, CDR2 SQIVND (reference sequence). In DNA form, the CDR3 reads TGTGCCAGTAAGCGCGATCGGAGCTCCTACAATGAGCAGTTCTTC. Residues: CASKRDRSSYNEQFF. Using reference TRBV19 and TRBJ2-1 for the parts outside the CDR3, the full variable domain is DGGITQSPKYLFRKEGQNVTLSCEQNLNHDAMYWYRQDPGQGLRLIYYSQIVNDFQKGDIAEGYSVSREKKESFPLTVTSAQKNPTAFYLCASKRDRSSYNEQFFGPGTRLTVL.

DNA of the CDR3: TGTGCCAGCAGTTTATCGGGGGGGACCAACTATGGCTACACCTTC. Its protein product is CASSLSGGTNYGYTF. The chain carries TRBV27 and TRBJ1-2; D possibly corresponds to TRBD1 (5 bases). The CDR3 has 15 residues. With 0 bases removed from V and 2 bases from J, the gap between germline ends came to 10 bases. Germline-derived CDR1 and CDR2 are MNHEY and SMNVEV (reference sequence).

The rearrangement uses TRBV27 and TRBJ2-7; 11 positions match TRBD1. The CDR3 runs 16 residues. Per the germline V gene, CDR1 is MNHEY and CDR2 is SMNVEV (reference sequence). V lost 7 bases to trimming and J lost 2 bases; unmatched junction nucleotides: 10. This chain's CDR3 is CASTSTPGQGAYEQYF. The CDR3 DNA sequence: TGTGCCAGCACCTCTACTCCGGGACAGGGGGCCTACGAGCAGTACTTC.

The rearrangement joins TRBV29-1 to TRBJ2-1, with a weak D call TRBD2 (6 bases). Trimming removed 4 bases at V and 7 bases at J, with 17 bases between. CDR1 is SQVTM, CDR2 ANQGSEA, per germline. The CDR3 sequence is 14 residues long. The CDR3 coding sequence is TGCAGCGTTGTCGCGGGACCAATAAAGAATGAGCAGTTCTTC. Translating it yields CSVVAGPIKNEQFF.

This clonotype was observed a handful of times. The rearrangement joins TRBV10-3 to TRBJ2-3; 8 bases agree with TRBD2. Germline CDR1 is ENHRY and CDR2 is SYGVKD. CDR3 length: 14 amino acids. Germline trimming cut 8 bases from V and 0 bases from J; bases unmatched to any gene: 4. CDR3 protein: CAIGASGSTDTQYF. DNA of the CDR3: TGTGCCATCGGAGCTAGCGGGAGCACAGATACGCAGTATTTT.

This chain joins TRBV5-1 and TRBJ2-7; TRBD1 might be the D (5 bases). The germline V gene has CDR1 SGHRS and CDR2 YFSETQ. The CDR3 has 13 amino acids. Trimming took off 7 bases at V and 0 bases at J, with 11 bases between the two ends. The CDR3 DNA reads TGCGCCAGCCGTCGACAGAACTCCTACGAGCAGTACTTC. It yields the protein CASRRQNSYEQYF.

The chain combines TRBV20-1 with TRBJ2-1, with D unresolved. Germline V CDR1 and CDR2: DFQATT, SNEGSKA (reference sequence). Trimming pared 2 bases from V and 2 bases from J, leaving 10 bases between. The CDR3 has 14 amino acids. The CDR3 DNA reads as TGCAGTGCTAGAAGGGCCGACACCTACAATGAGCAGTTCTTC. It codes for CSARRADTYNEQFF.

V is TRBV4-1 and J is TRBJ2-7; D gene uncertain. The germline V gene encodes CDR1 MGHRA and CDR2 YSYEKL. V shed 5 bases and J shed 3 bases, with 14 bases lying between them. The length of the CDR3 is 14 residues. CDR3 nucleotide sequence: TGCGCCAGCAGCTCTACGGGTGCGAGCTACGAGCAGTACTTC. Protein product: CASSSTGASYEQYF.

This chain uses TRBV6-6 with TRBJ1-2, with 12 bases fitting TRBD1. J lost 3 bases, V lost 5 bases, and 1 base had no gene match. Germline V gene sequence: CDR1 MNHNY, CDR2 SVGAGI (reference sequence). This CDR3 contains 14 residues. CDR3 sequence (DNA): TGTGCCAGCAGTGGGACAGGGGGCCACTATGGCTACACCTTC. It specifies CASSGTGGHYGYTF.

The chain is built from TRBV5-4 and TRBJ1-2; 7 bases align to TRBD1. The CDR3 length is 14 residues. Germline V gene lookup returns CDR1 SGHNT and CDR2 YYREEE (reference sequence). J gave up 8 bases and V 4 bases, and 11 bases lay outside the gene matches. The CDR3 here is CASSPTHRGQGYTF. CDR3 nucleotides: TGTGCCAGCAGCCCAACTCATAGGGGACAGGGCTACACCTTC.

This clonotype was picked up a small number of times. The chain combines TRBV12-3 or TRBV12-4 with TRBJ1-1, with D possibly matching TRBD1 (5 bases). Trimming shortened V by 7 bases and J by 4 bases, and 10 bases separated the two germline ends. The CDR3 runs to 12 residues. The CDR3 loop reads CASTGGSTEAFF. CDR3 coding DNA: TGTGCCAGCACGGGGGGGAGCACTGAAGCTTTCTTT.

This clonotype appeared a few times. The CDR3 DNA sequence: TGCAGCGCTAGCGGGGGGTCCTCTAGCACAGATACGCAGTATTTT. It is translated as CSASGGSSSTDTQYF. The chain couples TRBV29-1 to TRBJ2-3, with 11 bases matching TRBD2. J was trimmed by 0 bases and V by 7 bases; bases with no gene match: 6. The germline V gene encodes CDR1 SQVTM and CDR2 ANQGSEA. The CDR3 has 15 residues.

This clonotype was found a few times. The CDR3 DNA follows: TGTGCCAGCAGTTCGGGACAGCCCTACGAGCAGTACTTC. It specifies CASSSGQPYEQYF. J is TRBJ2-7 and V is TRBV12-3 or TRBV12-4, with 7 bases lining up with TRBD1. The CDR3 length is 13 residues. The junction had 2 bases not matched to a gene; V was cut back by 4 bases and J by 2 bases.

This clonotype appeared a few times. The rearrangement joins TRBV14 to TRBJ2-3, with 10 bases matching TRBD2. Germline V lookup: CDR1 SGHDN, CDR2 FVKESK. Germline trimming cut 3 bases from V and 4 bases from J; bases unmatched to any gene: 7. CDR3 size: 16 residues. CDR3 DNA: TGTGCCAGCAGCCATCCTAGCGGGGGAGGGGCAGATACGCAGTATTTT. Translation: CASSHPSGGGADTQYF.

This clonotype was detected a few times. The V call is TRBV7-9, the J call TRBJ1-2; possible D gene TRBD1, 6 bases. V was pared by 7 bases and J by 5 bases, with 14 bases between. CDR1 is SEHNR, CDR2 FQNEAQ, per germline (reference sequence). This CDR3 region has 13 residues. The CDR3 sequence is CASKDSGEYGYTF. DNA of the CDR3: TGTGCCAGCAAAGATTCAGGGGAATATGGCTACACCTTC. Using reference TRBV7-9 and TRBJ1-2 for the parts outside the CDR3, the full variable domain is DTGVSQNPRHKITKRGQNVTFRCDPISEHNRLYWYRQTLGQGPEFLTYFQNEAQLEKSRLLSDRFSAERPKGSFSTLEIQRTEQGDSAMYLCASKDSGEYGYTFGSGTRLTVV.

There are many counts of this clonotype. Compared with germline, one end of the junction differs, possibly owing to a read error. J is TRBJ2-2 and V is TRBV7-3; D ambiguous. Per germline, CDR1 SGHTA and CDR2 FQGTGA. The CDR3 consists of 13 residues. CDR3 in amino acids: CASSLTNTGELFF. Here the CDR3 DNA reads TGTGCCAGCAGTTTAACTAACACCGGGGAGCTGTTTTTT.

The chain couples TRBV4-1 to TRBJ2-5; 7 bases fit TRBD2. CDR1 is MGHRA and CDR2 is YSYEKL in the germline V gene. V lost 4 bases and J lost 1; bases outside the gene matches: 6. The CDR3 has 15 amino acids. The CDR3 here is CASSPSGGTQETQYF. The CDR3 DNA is TGCGCCAGCAGCCCGTCCGGGGGGACCCAAGAGACCCAGTACTTC.

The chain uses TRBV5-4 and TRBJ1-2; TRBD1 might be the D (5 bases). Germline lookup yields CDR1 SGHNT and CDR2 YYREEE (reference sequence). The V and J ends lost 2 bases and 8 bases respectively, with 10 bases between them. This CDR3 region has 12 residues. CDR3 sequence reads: CASSLPGKGYTF. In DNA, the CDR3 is TGTGCCAGCAGCTTACCAGGGAAAGGCTACACCTTC.

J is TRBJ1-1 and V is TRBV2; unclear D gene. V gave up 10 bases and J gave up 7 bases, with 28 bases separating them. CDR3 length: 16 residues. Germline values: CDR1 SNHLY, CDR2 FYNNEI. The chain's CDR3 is CAKVVTKGITRVEAFF. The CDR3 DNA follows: TGTGCCAAAGTCGTGACTAAAGGTATTACGAGGGTTGAAGCTTTCTTT.

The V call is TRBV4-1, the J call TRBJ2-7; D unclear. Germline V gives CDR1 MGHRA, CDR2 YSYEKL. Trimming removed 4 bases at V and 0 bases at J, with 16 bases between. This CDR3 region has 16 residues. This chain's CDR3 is CASSPADPIFSYEQYF. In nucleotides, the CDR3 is TGCGCCAGCAGCCCTGCGGACCCCATATTCTCCTACGAGCAGTACTTC.

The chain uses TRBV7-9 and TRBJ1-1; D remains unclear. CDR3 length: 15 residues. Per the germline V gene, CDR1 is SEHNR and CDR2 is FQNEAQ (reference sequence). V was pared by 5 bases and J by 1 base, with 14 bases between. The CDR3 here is CASSPGAPWNTEAFF. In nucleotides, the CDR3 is TGTGCCAGCAGCCCGGGAGCCCCCTGGAACACTGAAGCTTTCTTT. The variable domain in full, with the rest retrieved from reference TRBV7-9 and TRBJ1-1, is DTGVSQNPRHKITKRGQNVTFRCDPISEHNRLYWYRQTLGQGPEFLTYFQNEAQLEKSRLLSDRFSAERPKGSFSTLEIQRTEQGDSAMYLCASSPGAPWNTEAFFGQGTRLTVV.

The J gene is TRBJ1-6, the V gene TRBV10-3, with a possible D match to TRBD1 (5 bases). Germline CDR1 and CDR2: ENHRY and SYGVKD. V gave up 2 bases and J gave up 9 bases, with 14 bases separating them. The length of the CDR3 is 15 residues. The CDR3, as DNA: TGTGCCATCAGTGAGAGTGGAAGGGGTGGTTCACCCCTCCACTTT. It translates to CAISESGRGGSPLHF.

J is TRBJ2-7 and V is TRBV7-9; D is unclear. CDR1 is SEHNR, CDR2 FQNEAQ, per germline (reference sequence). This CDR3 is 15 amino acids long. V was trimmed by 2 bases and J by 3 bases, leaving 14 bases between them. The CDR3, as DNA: TGTGCCAGCAGCTTAATTTCGTGGGCTGACTACGAGCAGTACTTC. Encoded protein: CASSLISWADYEQYF.

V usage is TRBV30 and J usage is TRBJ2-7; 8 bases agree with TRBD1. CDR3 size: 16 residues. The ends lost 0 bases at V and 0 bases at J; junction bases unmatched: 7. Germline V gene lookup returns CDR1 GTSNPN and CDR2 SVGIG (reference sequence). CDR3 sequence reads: CAWSVQGGITSYEQYF. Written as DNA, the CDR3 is TGTGCCTGGAGTGTACAGGGGGGTATTACCTCCTACGAGCAGTACTTC. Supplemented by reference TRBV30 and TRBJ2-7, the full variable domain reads SQTIHQWPATLVQPVGSPLSLECTVEGTSNPNLYWYRQAAGRGLQLLFYSVGIGQISSEVPQNLSASRPQDRQFILSSKKLLLSDSGFYLCAWSVQGGITSYEQYFGPGTRLTVT.

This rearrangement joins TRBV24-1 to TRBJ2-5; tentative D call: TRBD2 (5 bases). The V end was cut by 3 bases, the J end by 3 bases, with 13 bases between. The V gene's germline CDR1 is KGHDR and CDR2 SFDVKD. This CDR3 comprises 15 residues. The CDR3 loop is CATSDPAETKETQYF. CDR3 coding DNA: TGTGCCACCAGTGATCCGGCTGAGACTAAAGAGACCCAGTACTTC.

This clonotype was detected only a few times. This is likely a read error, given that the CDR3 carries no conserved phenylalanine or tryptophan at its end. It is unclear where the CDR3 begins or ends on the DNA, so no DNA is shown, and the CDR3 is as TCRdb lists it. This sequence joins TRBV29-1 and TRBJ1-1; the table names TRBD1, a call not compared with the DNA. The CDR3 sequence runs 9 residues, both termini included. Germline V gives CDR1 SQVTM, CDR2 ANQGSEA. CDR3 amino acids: CSVQGATIH.

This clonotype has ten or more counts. The CDR3 loop reads CASSQGTGGANVLTF. The DNA of the CDR3 is TGTGCCAGCAGCCAAGGGACAGGTGGGGCCAACGTCCTGACTTTC. The rearrangement joins TRBV3-1 to TRBJ2-6, with 7 positions matching TRBD1. Germline CDR1 reads LGHDT; CDR2 reads YNNKEL (reference sequence). This CDR3 is 15 amino acids long. Trimming at V came to 1 base and at J to 3 bases, leaving 0 bases not matched to a gene.

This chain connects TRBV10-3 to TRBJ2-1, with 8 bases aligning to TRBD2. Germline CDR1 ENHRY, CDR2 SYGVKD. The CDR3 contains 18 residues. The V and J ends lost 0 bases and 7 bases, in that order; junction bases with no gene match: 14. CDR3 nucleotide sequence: TGTGCCATCAGTGAGTCGATGGGTCGGGAGGGTGTTCGAAATGAGCAGTTCTTC. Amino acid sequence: CAISESMGREGVRNEQFF.

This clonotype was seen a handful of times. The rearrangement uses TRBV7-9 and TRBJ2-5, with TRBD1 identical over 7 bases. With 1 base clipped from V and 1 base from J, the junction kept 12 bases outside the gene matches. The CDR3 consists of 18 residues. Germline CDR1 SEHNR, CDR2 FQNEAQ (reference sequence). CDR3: CASSLVSGATGIQETQYF. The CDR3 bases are TGTGCCAGCAGCTTAGTGTCTGGAGCGACAGGGATCCAAGAGACCCAGTACTTC.

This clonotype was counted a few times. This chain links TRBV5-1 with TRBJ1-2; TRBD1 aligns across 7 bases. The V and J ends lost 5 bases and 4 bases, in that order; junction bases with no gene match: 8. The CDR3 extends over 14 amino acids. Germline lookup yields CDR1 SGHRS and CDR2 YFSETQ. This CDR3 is CASSPTGSRYGYTF. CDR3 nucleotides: TGCGCCAGCAGTCCGACAGGGAGCCGCTATGGCTACACCTTC.